The clone carrying this T cell receptor beta chain was counted between two and nine times. Its antigen remains unknown. The record originates from a study of beta chain features in type 1 diabetes. Study-level findings and limits: The study found fewer insertions and more deletions at VDJ junctions in type 1 diabetes patients. The study found that naive, central memory and Treg TCRB repertoires appeared more similar in patients than in healthy donors.

The sequenced template was cDNA made from the entire isolated RNA. Reads from naive, central memory and regulatory T cell samples averaged around 4 million. The method was immunoSEQ multiplex PCR; TCRdb's version includes in-frame clones alone and lacks a portion of them. The sample carries around 250,000 clones, roughly 13% recorded once. This CDR3 is built from 12 residues. Germline V CDR1 and CDR2: LNHDA, SQIVND (reference sequence). V was pared by 3 bases and J by 3 bases, with 6 bases between. Material for sequencing was naive CD4+ T cells from blood. This clonotype was sampled from a woman in her forties in good health. The V gene is TRBV19, the J gene TRBJ2-7, with TRBD2 as a possible D gene (5 bases). Here the CDR3 reads CASSIDYYEQYF. The CDR3 region has the DNA TGTGCCAGTAGTATTGACTACTACGAGCAGTACTTC.